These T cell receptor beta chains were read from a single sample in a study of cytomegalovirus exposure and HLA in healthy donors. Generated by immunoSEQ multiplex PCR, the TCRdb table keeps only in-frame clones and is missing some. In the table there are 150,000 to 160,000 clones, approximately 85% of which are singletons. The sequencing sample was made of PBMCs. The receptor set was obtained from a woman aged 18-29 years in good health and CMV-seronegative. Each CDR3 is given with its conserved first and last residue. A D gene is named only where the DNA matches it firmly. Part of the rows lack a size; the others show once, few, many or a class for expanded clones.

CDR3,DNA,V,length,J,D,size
CASSVGQGGPSGNTIYF,TGTGCCAGCAGCGTAGGACAGGGGGGCCCCTCTGGAAACACCATATATTTT,TRBV9,17,TRBJ1-3,TRBD1,-
CASSLNGEQFF,TGCGCCAGCAGCTTGAACGGTGAGCAGTTCTTC,TRBV5-1,11,TRBJ2-1,-,-
CASRRGSGANVLTF,TGTGCCAGCCGGAGGGGTTCTGGGGCCAACGTCCTGACTTTC,TRBV7-2,14,TRBJ2-6,-,-
CASTPLGRQGAPEAFF,TGTGCCAGCACCCCTTTGGGGAGACAGGGGGCCCCTGAAGCTTTCTTT,TRBV28,16,TRBJ1-1,TRBD1,-
CASSGEGSPLHF,TGTGCCAGCAGTGGGGAGGGATCACCCCTCCACTTT,TRBV2,12,TRBJ1-6,-,-
CASSLATENTDTQYF,TGTGCCAGCAGCTTAGCGACTGAAAACACAGATACGCAGTATTTT,TRBV7-6,15,TRBJ2-3,-,-
CASSPGVGEQYF,TGTGCCAGCAGCCCGGGGGTCGGCGAGCAGTACTTC,TRBV6-5,12,TRBJ2-7,-,-
CASSTGTSGRTTDTQYF,TGCGCCAGCAGCACTGGGACTAGCGGGAGGACGACAGATACGCAGTATTTT,TRBV5-1,17,TRBJ2-3,TRBD2,-
CASSEQGVSYGYTF,TGTGCCAGCAGCGAGCAGGGCGTCTCATATGGCTACACCTTC,TRBV7-2,14,TRBJ1-2,-,few
CASSRRGPNEKLFF,TGTGCCAGCTCTCGGCGGGGGCCCAATGAAAAACTGTTTTTT,TRBV6-5,14,TRBJ1-4,-,-
CASSTGEYEQYF,TGCGCCAGCAGTACAGGGGAGTACGAGCAGTACTTC,TRBV10-1,12,TRBJ2-7,TRBD1,-
CASSVVAGVGEQYF,TGTGCCAGCAGTGTTGTAGCGGGAGTTGGAGAGCAGTACTTC,TRBV2,14,TRBJ2-7,TRBD2,-
CASSSWDRGKYEQYF,TGTGCCAGCAGCTCATGGGACAGGGGGAAGTACGAGCAGTACTTC,TRBV5-8,15,TRBJ2-7,TRBD1,-
CASSFFSRGEKLFF,TGTGCCAGCAGTTTCTTCTCAAGGGGTGAAAAACTGTTTTTT,TRBV28,14,TRBJ1-4,-,-
CASSLEGAQNTGELFF,TGTGCCAGCAGCTTAGAAGGGGCGCAGAACACCGGGGAGCTGTTTTTT,TRBV7-2,16,TRBJ2-2,-,-
CASSVDSLPNF,TGTGCCAGCAGTGTCGACTCGCTCCCCAACTTC,TRBV28,11,TRBJ2-7,-,-
CASSQNRDSQGGSNQPQHF,TGCGCCAGCAGTCAAAATCGGGACAGCCAAGGAGGGAGCAATCAGCCCCAGCATTTT,TRBV23-1,19,TRBJ1-5,TRBD1,-
CASSSGQGLNYGYTF,TGTGCCAGCAGCTCCGGACAGGGCTTAAACTATGGCTACACCTTC,TRBV5-4,15,TRBJ1-2,TRBD1,-
CASSQQGAGETQYF,TGTGCCAGCAGCCAACAGGGGGCTGGGGAGACCCAGTACTTC,TRBV7-9,14,TRBJ2-5,TRBD1,-
CASRKWDRGPYEQYF,TGTGCCAGCAGGAAATGGGACAGGGGACCCTACGAGCAGTACTTC,TRBV28,15,TRBJ2-7,TRBD1,-
CASSLGAGNQPQHF,TGTGCCAGCAGCTTAGGAGCGGGGAATCAGCCCCAGCATTTT,TRBV13,14,TRBJ1-5,-,-
CASSLGGDQPQHF,TGTGCCAGCAGCTTGGGAGGGGATCAGCCCCAGCATTTT,TRBV7-2,13,TRBJ1-5,-,-
CASGYRGNQPQHF,TGTGCCAGCGGATACAGGGGGAATCAGCCCCAGCATTTT,TRBV7-2,13,TRBJ1-5,TRBD1,-
CASSLDRLYEQYF,TGTGCCAGCAGCTTGGACAGGCTCTACGAGCAGTACTTC,TRBV5-5,13,TRBJ2-7,-,-
CASSSGTPYKQYF,TGCGCCAGCAGCTCCGGGACTCCCTACAAGCAGTACTTC,TRBV5-1,13,TRBJ2-7,-,-
CASSPPSSYGETQYF,TGTGCCAGCTCACCACCGTCTAGCTATGGGGAGACCCAGTACTTC,TRBV18,15,TRBJ2-5,-,-
CASSLLGLAGNNEQFF,TGTGCCAGCAGCTTACTGGGACTAGCGGGAAATAATGAGCAGTTCTTC,TRBV7-2,16,TRBJ2-1,TRBD2,-
CASSYRWGGDTQYF,TGCGCCAGCAGTTACCGTTGGGGGGGAGATACGCAGTATTTT,TRBV5-1,14,TRBJ2-3,TRBD2,-
CASSQERGAGLAGGGWAYEQYF,TGCGCCAGCAGCCAAGAACGCGGTGCGGGACTAGCGGGAGGCGGTTGGGCCTACGAGCAGTACTTC,TRBV4-3,22,TRBJ2-7,TRBD2,-